This record looks at one TCR beta chain sequence and its context. Its matching antigen is unknown. This sample is drawn from a study of a mutant IDH1 vaccine in newly diagnosed glioma. Turning to the study itself: Patients previously underwent radiotherapy, temozolomide, or both, and most underwent both.

Time point given: week 47, end of study. With topical imiquimod, each dose of the vaccine consisted of 300 ug of mutant IDH1 20-mer peptide. Each of the donors came in with new WHO grade 3 or 4 astrocytomas that were IDH1-mutant and ATRX-lost. Using immunoSEQ multiplex PCR, the repertoire was profiled, and TCRdb retains in-frame clones only, with some absent. The sample has roughly 56,000 clones; 60% to 85% are singletons. This CDR3 has 14 amino acids. CDR1 SGHTA and CDR2 FQGNSA come from the germline V gene. V shed 7 bases, J shed 5 bases, and the junction held 6 bases outside the gene matches. The chain recombines TRBV7-2 with TRBJ2-2; TRBD2 agrees at 8 bases. Source: PBMCs, taken from a glioma patient whose treatment included an IDH1 peptide vaccine. The origin of this receptor is a woman between 35 and 50 years old with glioma. Some clones in this sample may be carry-over from other donors' samples. The CDR3 spells CASKRGGLTGELFF. In DNA, the CDR3 is TGTGCCAGCAAACGGGGGGGTTTAACCGGGGAGCTGTTTTTT.